These 30 T cell receptor beta chains originate from one sample sequenced in a study of vaccination effects on CD4 cells after COVID-19. With the ViraFEST assay, the study expanded antigen-specific CD4+ T cells using viral peptide pools, then sequenced them. Cells that had been cultured for nine to eleven days were the source of isolated CD4+ T cells. Their antigens remain unidentified. This table comes from immunoSEQ multiplex PCR, and its TCRdb copy is limited to in-frame clones, with some not included. This table has some 20,000 clones, around two thirds appearing once. Sequenced material: CD4+ T cells from PBMCs cultured with HCoV-229E spike peptides, taken before COVID-19 vaccination. These receptors all come from a human donor who received a COVID-19 vaccine.

This chain links TRBV27 with TRBJ1-1; D is undetermined. The germline V and J ends were trimmed by 1 base and 0 bases, with 12 bases remaining between them. Germline CDR1 and CDR2: MNHEY and SMNVEV (reference sequence). This CDR3 is built from 16 residues. For the CDR3, the DNA is TGTGCCAGCAGTTTATTCCCTCCCAACATGAACACTGAAGCTTTCTTT. Protein sequence: CASSLFPPNMNTEAFF.

The chain joins TRBV6-5 to TRBJ1-2; tentative D call: TRBD1 (5 bases). Per the germline V gene, CDR1 is MNHEY and CDR2 is SVGAGI. V lost 5 bases, J lost 8 bases, and 18 bases lay in between. CDR3 length: 14 amino acids. In nucleotides, the CDR3 is TGTGCCAGCAGTCAACATTCCGGGGCAGGCGGCTACACCTTC. It is translated as CASSQHSGAGGYTF.

The chain joins TRBV7-9 to TRBJ1-1; D gene unclear. Germline V gene lookup returns CDR1 SEHNR and CDR2 FQNEAQ (reference sequence). CDR3 length: 13 residues. V was shortened by 4 bases and J by 7 bases, with 13 bases between the two germline ends. CDR3 sequence: CASSYGGLNEAFF. The DNA for the CDR3 is TGTGCCAGCAGCTATGGAGGACTTAATGAAGCTTTCTTT.

J is TRBJ1-1 and V is TRBV30, with TRBD1 matching 7 bases. The CDR3 runs to 12 residues. From germline, CDR1 is GTSNPN and CDR2 SVGIG (reference sequence). After removal of 5 bases from V and 1 base from J, the junction contained 1 base not matched to a gene. The DNA for the CDR3 is TGTGCCTGGGGACAGGCGAACACTGAAGCTTTCTTT. Translating it yields CAWGQANTEAFF.

The V call is TRBV6-5, the J call TRBJ2-5; D may be TRBD1 (5 bases). Germline V CDR1 and CDR2: MNHEY, SVGAGI. The CDR3 sequence is 14 residues long. V was shortened by 7 bases and J by 5 bases, with 17 bases between the two germline ends. CDR3: CASNPTAGLETQYF. The CDR3 nucleotides are TGTGCCAGCAACCCCACGGCAGGGTTGGAGACCCAGTACTTC.

The V and J genes are TRBV5-8 and TRBJ1-6; no definite D call. Trimming took off 0 bases at V and 7 bases at J, with 11 bases between the two ends. Germline V gene data show CDR1 as SGHTS and CDR2 as YDEGEE. This CDR3 has 15 amino acids. The CDR3 protein is CASSLVGVLNSPLHF. The CDR3 nucleotides are TGTGCCAGCAGCTTGGTTGGGGTCTTAAATTCACCCCTCCACTTT.

This clone was seen only once. The chain uses TRBV28 and TRBJ2-2; TRBD2 matches 7 bases. Trimming at V came to 4 bases and at J to 0 bases, leaving 8 bases not matched to a gene. This CDR3 spans 17 amino acids. Germline CDR1 and CDR2: MDHEN and SYDVKM. CDR3 sequence: CASSSQLASANTGELFF. CDR3 nucleotide sequence: TGTGCCAGCAGTTCCCAACTAGCGTCGGCGAACACCGGGGAGCTGTTTTTT. Combining the CDR3 with reference TRBV28 and TRBJ2-2 gives the whole variable domain DVKVTQSSRYLVKRTGEKVFLECVQDMDHENMFWYRQDPGLGLRLIYFSYDVKMKEKGDIPEGYSVSREKKERFSLILESASTNQTSMYLCASSSQLASANTGELFFGEGSRLTVL.

The J gene is TRBJ2-7, the V gene TRBV6-5, with 8 positions matching TRBD1. Germline V gene sequence: CDR1 MNHEY, CDR2 SVGAGI. The V segment lost 6 bases and the J segment 7 bases; nucleotides outside the gene matches: 5. The CDR3 is made up of 12 amino acids. The CDR3 here is CASRGQAEEQYF. CDR3 in DNA: TGTGCCAGCAGGGGACAGGCTGAGGAGCAGTACTTC.

The V gene is TRBV9, the J gene TRBJ2-3; either TRBD1 or TRBD2 may fit D (6 bases each). Trimming took off 3 bases at V and 0 bases at J, with 11 bases between the two ends. From germline, CDR1 is SGDLS and CDR2 YYNGEE. The CDR3 loop spans 15 amino acids. CDR3 DNA sequence: TGTGCCAGCAGCGGGGGGGCCGGGAGCACAGATACGCAGTATTTT. Amino acids: CASSGGAGSTDTQYF.

This clone was seen a few times. This rearrangement joins TRBV6-6 to TRBJ1-2; weak D call: TRBD1 (6 bases). The CDR3 length is 16 residues. Per germline, CDR1 MNHNY and CDR2 SVGAGI (reference sequence). V lost 2 bases and J lost 8, with 21 bases in between. The CDR3 DNA reads as TGTGCCAGCAGTTACCGCACAACAGGGACACAACGGGGCTACACCTTC. Translated: CASSYRTTGTQRGYTF.

The rearrangement links TRBV5-1 to TRBJ2-7, with a possible D match to TRBD1 (6 bases). Germline values: CDR1 SGHRS, CDR2 YFSETQ. Trimming took 4 bases from V and 1 from J, leaving 12 bases between them. This CDR3 contains 14 residues. The chain's CDR3 is CASSPNRDSYEQYF. The CDR3 DNA reads as TGCGCCAGCAGCCCCAACAGGGATTCCTACGAGCAGTACTTC.

CDR3 coding DNA: TGTGCCACCAGTGACCCCGGACAGGGGGCTGCGAATGAGCAGTTCTTC. Its translation: CATSDPGQGAANEQFF. The chain carries TRBV24-1 and TRBJ2-1; 11 bases map to TRBD1. The V and J ends lost 4 bases and 7 bases, in that order; junction bases with no gene match: 8. The germline CDR1 and CDR2 sequences are KGHDR and SFDVKD. This CDR3 contains 16 residues.

The chain joins TRBV6-1 to TRBJ2-1, with D possibly matching TRBD1 (6 bases). Germline-derived CDR1 and CDR2 are MNHNS and SASEGT. The CDR3 contains 16 residues. V lost 4 bases and J 10 bases, leaving 23 bases between the germline ends. CDR3 region: CASSGGQRARVYEQFF. The CDR3 DNA sequence: TGTGCCAGCAGTGGGGGGCAGAGGGCCCGCGTCTACGAGCAGTTCTTC.

The chain carries TRBV7-2 and TRBJ2-3, with 9 nucleotides matching TRBD1. The CDR3 covers 16 residues. Germline V gene lookup returns CDR1 SGHTA and CDR2 FQGNSA. V was pared by 7 bases and J by 6 bases, with 14 bases of the junction left unmatched. The CDR3 protein is CASTLKATGGRDTQYF. CDR3 in DNA: TGTGCCAGCACCCTAAAAGCGACAGGGGGGAGGGATACGCAGTATTTT.

This clone was detected a few times. This chain joins TRBV11-2 and TRBJ1-1; D remains unclear. Trimming stripped 0 bases from V and 0 bases from J, with 2 bases between. The CDR3 contains 13 residues. Germline-derived CDR1 and CDR2 are SGHAT and FQNNGV. CDR3 in amino acids: CASSLDVNTEAFF. In nucleotides, the CDR3 is TGTGCCAGCAGCTTAGACGTGAACACTGAAGCTTTCTTT.

This rearrangement joins TRBV4-2 to TRBJ2-3; no clear D. CDR1 LGHNA and CDR2 YNFKEQ come from the germline V gene. The CDR3 consists of 17 residues. V was trimmed by 0 bases and J by 1 base, leaving 14 bases between them. CDR3 nucleotide sequence: TGTGCCAGCAGCCAAGATTTGGCTTCCCGTGGCACAGATACGCAGTATTTT. Translated: CASSQDLASRGTDTQYF.

This chain uses TRBV4-1 with TRBJ1-6; 9 bases are a match to TRBD1. CDR1 and CDR2 (germline): MGHRA, YSYEKL. The CDR3 spans 17 residues. With 0 bases clipped from V and 10 bases from J, the junction kept 10 bases outside the gene matches. The CDR3 loop is CASSQERGGQGRSPLHF. The CDR3 region has the DNA TGCGCCAGCAGCCAAGAACGCGGGGGACAGGGCCGGTCACCCCTCCACTTT.

The V gene is TRBV10-3, the J gene TRBJ1-3; 8 bases are a match to TRBD1. The V and J ends lost 2 bases and 4 bases, in that order; junction bases with no gene match: 4. The germline V gene has CDR1 ENHRY and CDR2 SYGVKD. The CDR3 consists of 15 residues. In nucleotides, the CDR3 is TGTGCCATCAGTGAGCAGGGGGCGCAGGGAAACACCATATATTTT. Translated, it gives CAISEQGAQGNTIYF.

CDR3 loop: CASSVGSVSNQPQHF. The CDR3 DNA reads as TGTGCCAGCAGCGTAGGGTCCGTTAGCAATCAGCCCCAGCATTTT. The chain joins TRBV9 to TRBJ1-5, with D unclear. In germline, CDR1 is SGDLS, CDR2 YYNGEE. This CDR3 has 15 residues. Deletions cut 0 bases from V and 0 bases from J, with 7 bases between. The complete variable domain, with remaining parts taken from reference TRBV9 and TRBJ1-5, reads DSGVTQTPKHLITATGQRVTLRCSPRSGDLSVYWYQQSLDQGLQFLIQYYNGEERAKGNILERFSAQQFPDLHSELNLSSLELGDSALYFCASSVGSVSNQPQHFGDGTRLSIL.

V is TRBV24-1 and J is TRBJ2-2, with a tentative D call TRBD2 (6 bases). CDR1 and CDR2 from the germline V gene are KGHDR and SFDVKD. V lost 1 base and J 2 bases, leaving 16 bases between the germline ends. The CDR3 is 18 amino acids. Here the CDR3 reads CATSDFRGRPDNTGELFF. The CDR3, as DNA: TGTGCCACCAGTGATTTTCGTGGGAGGCCCGATAACACCGGGGAGCTGTTTTTT.

This CDR3 reads CASSVGGGQGTDTQYF. As DNA, the CDR3 is TGTGCCAGCAGCGTGGGGGGGGGACAGGGCACAGATACGCAGTATTTT. V gene TRBV9 combines with J gene TRBJ2-3, with D possibly matching TRBD1 (8 bases). Germline V gives CDR1 SGDLS, CDR2 YYNGEE. This CDR3 region has 16 residues. V lost 2 bases to trimming and J lost 1 base, with 14 bases between them.

This clone was counted a few times. The chain recombines TRBV5-1 with TRBJ1-3; D unclear. The CDR3 totals 13 residues. Germline assignment: CDR1 SGHRS and CDR2 YFSETQ. Trimming shortened V by 0 bases and J by 3 bases, and 4 bases separated the two germline ends. The CDR3 DNA is TGCGCCAGCAGCTTGGAAGGTGGAAACACCATATATTTT. As protein: CASSLEGGNTIYF.

This clone appeared once. J is TRBJ2-3 and V is TRBV6-5; no reliable D call. Trimming took 6 bases from V and 8 from J, leaving 15 bases between them. The CDR3 is 13 residues long. Per germline, CDR1 MNHEY and CDR2 SVGAGI. The chain's CDR3 is CASRSPGAATQYF. Here the CDR3 DNA reads TGTGCCAGCAGATCCCCAGGCGCGGCTACGCAGTATTTT.

The DNA of the CDR3 is TGTGCCAGCAGTCTCGTTGGGGGTAACACTGAAGCTTTCTTT. Translating gives CASSLVGGNTEAFF. This chain links TRBV27 with TRBJ1-1, with D maybe TRBD1 (5 bases). The CDR3 is 14 amino acids. V gave up 5 bases and J gave up 2 bases, with 12 bases separating them. The V gene's germline CDR1 is MNHEY and CDR2 SMNVEV (reference sequence).

This clone was counted only a few times. The DNA for the CDR3 is TGTGCCAGCAGCGCAGGACGGACGATTATGAACACTGAAGCTTTCTTT. Its translation: CASSAGRTIMNTEAFF. This chain uses TRBV7-6 with TRBJ1-1; no reliable D call. Germline-derived CDR1 and CDR2 are SGHVS and FNYEAQ. V lost 5 bases and J lost 0, with 16 bases in between. CDR3 length equals 16 residues.

The chain combines TRBV6-5 with TRBJ1-1, with D possibly being TRBD1 (5 bases). Trimming took 2 bases from V and 1 from J, leaving 8 bases between them. CDR3 length equals 14 residues. CDR1 and CDR2 (germline): MNHEY, SVGAGI. The CDR3 reads CASSYAGRNTEAFF. In nucleotides, the CDR3 is TGTGCCAGCAGTTACGCAGGGAGGAACACTGAAGCTTTCTTT.

CDR3 in DNA: TGCGCCAGCAGCTGGCACCCGGACAGGGGTGGAACCTACGAGCAGTACTTC. It translates to CASSWHPDRGGTYEQYF. The chain couples TRBV4-1 to TRBJ2-7, with 9 bases identical to TRBD1. V trimming: 5 bases; J trimming: 2 bases; junction bases outside the gene matches: 13. Looked up from germline, CDR1 is MGHRA and CDR2 is YSYEKL. The CDR3 totals 17 residues.

In DNA, the CDR3 is TGTGCCAGCAGCGTACCCCTAGCGGGAGTTAATGAGCAGTTCTTC. The encoded protein is CASSVPLAGVNEQFF. The chain joins TRBV7-9 to TRBJ2-1; TRBD2 matches 10 bases. V trimming: 5 bases; J trimming: 7 bases; junction bases outside the gene matches: 8. CDR1 and CDR2 (germline): SEHNR, FQNEAQ (reference sequence). The CDR3 extends over 15 amino acids.

This clone has just a few counts. The chain has TRBV28 and TRBJ1-1; the match to TRBD1 covers 7 bases. Germline-derived CDR1 and CDR2 are MDHEN and SYDVKM. Unmatched junction bases numbered 5, after V lost 6 bases and J lost 1 base. CDR3 length: 14 amino acids. The CDR3 DNA reads as TGTGCCAGCAGGGGGGGACAGACGAACACTGAAGCTTTCTTT. Amino acid sequence: CASRGGQTNTEAFF.

This chain uses TRBV5-4 with TRBJ2-1; possibly TRBD1 for D (6 bases). Trimming cost V 4 bases and J 10 bases, with 21 bases left between them. The germline V gene encodes CDR1 SGHNT and CDR2 YYREEE (reference sequence). CDR3 size: 15 residues. CDR3 nucleotide sequence: TGTGCCAGCAGCGGGGGCCACTACGCCTTAGGCGAGCAGTTCTTC. Translation gives CASSGGHYALGEQFF.